Listed below are T cell receptor beta chains from one sample, sequenced in a study of blood T cell repertoires in COVID-19. TCRdb keeps only in-frame clones here, not all; method: immunoSEQ multiplex PCR. The sample holds around 170,000 clones, around 80% seen once. Sequenced sample: peripheral blood. The receptors derive from a man aged 65 to 79 with active or convalescent COVID-19. CDR3s include the opening cysteine and the closing phenylalanine or tryptophan. The D gene is left open where the match is weak. Clone size appears in some rows only: once, few, many, or a class for an expanded clone.

v_gene: TRBV28
d_gene: .
j_gene: TRBJ1-2
abundance: .
CDR3aa: CASSFIVRSGLPNNACTF
CDR3nt: TGTGCCAGCAGTTTCATAGTTCGGTCAGGACTCCCAAATAACGCTTGCACCTTC

v_gene: TRBV10-1
d_gene: TRBD2
j_gene: TRBJ2-3
abundance: once
CDR3aa: CASSESSVGGLAGVTQYF
CDR3nt: TGCGCCAGCAGTGAGTCGAGTGTCGGGGGACTAGCGGGAGTTACGCAGTATTTT

v_gene: TRBV5-1
d_gene: .
j_gene: TRBJ2-7
abundance: once
CDR3aa: CASSFDPGHGSYEQYF
CDR3nt: TGCGCCAGCAGCTTCGACCCAGGGCACGGGTCCTACGAGCAGTACTTC

v_gene: TRBV7-9
d_gene: TRBD1
j_gene: TRBJ2-3
abundance: .
CDR3aa: CAGSLWTGRLTDTQYF
CDR3nt: TGTGCCGGCAGCCTCTGGACAGGGAGGTTGACAGATACGCAGTATTTT

v_gene: TRBV27
d_gene: .
j_gene: TRBJ2-7
abundance: .
CDR3aa: CASRRTAFYEQYF
CDR3nt: TGTGCCAGCAGAAGGACAGCGTTCTACGAGCAGTACTTC

v_gene: TRBV30
d_gene: .
j_gene: TRBJ2-2
abundance: few
CDR3aa: CAWSVPGTGELFF
CDR3nt: TGTGCCTGGAGTGTACCCGGGACCGGGGAGCTGTTTTTT

v_gene: TRBV5-1
d_gene: .
j_gene: TRBJ2-2
abundance: .
CDR3aa: CASRTDSDAGELFF
CDR3nt: TGCGCCAGCCGGACAGATTCTGATGCCGGGGAGCTGTTTTTT

v_gene: TRBV2
d_gene: TRBD2
j_gene: TRBJ2-1
abundance: .
CDR3aa: CASSDPSGGGVGFDEQFF
CDR3nt: TGTGCCAGCAGTGACCCTAGCGGGGGGGGTGTGGGATTCGATGAGCAGTTCTTC

v_gene: TRBV6-5
d_gene: .
j_gene: TRBJ1-1
abundance: once
CDR3aa: CASSYSSSSNTEAFF
CDR3nt: TGTGCCAGCAGTTACTCGTCCAGTTCTAACACTGAAGCTTTCTTT

v_gene: TRBV7-2
d_gene: .
j_gene: TRBJ1-2
abundance: .
CDR3aa: CASSLEDSYGYTF
CDR3nt: TGTGCCAGCAGCTTAGAGGACAGCTATGGCTACACCTTC

v_gene: TRBV28
d_gene: .
j_gene: TRBJ1-5
abundance: few
CDR3aa: CASSLAGFSYQPQHF
CDR3nt: TGTGCCAGCAGTTTGGCAGGTTTTAGTTATCAGCCCCAGCATTTT

v_gene: TRBV2
d_gene: TRBD2
j_gene: TRBJ2-5
abundance: .
CDR3aa: CASSPTSGSGETQYF
CDR3nt: TGTGCCAGCAGTCCGACTAGCGGGAGTGGAGAGACCCAGTACTTC

v_gene: TRBV12-3/TRBV12-4
d_gene: .
j_gene: TRBJ1-2
abundance: .
CDR3aa: CASSPDREYGYTF
CDR3nt: TGTGCCAGCTCCCCGGACAGAGAGTATGGCTACACCTTC

v_gene: TRBV10-3
d_gene: .
j_gene: TRBJ2-3
abundance: .
CDR3aa: CAISEFGESTDTQYF
CDR3nt: TGTGCCATCAGTGAGTTTGGTGAGAGCACAGATACGCAGTATTTT

v_gene: TRBV6-2/TRBV6-3
d_gene: .
j_gene: TRBJ2-5
abundance: once
CDR3aa: CASSYSTGSPETQYF
CDR3nt: TGTGCCAGCAGTTACTCTACGGGTAGCCCAGAGACCCAGTACTTC

v_gene: TRBV6-1
d_gene: TRBD2
j_gene: TRBJ2-3
abundance: .
CDR3aa: CASSETSGGENTQYF
CDR3nt: TGTGCCAGCAGTGAGACTAGCGGGGGCGAAAATACGCAGTATTTT

v_gene: TRBV6-5
d_gene: .
j_gene: TRBJ1-2
abundance: .
CDR3aa: CASSLDSNYGYTF
CDR3nt: TGTGCCAGCAGTTTGGACAGCAACTATGGCTACACCTTC

v_gene: TRBV28
d_gene: .
j_gene: TRBJ2-2
abundance: few
CDR3aa: CATTVVGQDTGELFF
CDR3nt: TGTGCCACCACTGTGGTGGGGCAGGACACCGGGGAGCTGTTTTTT

v_gene: TRBV27
d_gene: .
j_gene: TRBJ2-2
abundance: .
CDR3aa: CASSLLGGLDTGELFF
CDR3nt: TGTGCCAGCAGTTTATTAGGCGGGCTGGACACCGGGGAGCTGTTTTTT

v_gene: TRBV5-1
d_gene: .
j_gene: TRBJ2-2
abundance: .
CDR3aa: CASSLGEAGELFF
CDR3nt: TGCGCCAGCAGCTTGGGGGAGGCCGGGGAGCTGTTTTTT

v_gene: TRBV6-5
d_gene: .
j_gene: TRBJ1-1
abundance: .
CDR3aa: CASSPDSTEAFF
CDR3nt: TGTGCCAGCAGTCCGGACAGCACTGAAGCTTTCTTT

v_gene: TRBV19
d_gene: TRBD2
j_gene: TRBJ2-3
abundance: .
CDR3aa: CASSPGGADTQYF
CDR3nt: TGTGCCAGTAGCCCGGGGGGGGCAGATACGCAGTATTTT

v_gene: TRBV6-4
d_gene: TRBD2
j_gene: TRBJ2-1
abundance: once
CDR3aa: CASSAQAGDAYNEQFF
CDR3nt: TGTGCCAGCAGTGCACAAGCGGGGGATGCCTACAATGAGCAGTTCTTC

v_gene: TRBV5-1
d_gene: .
j_gene: TRBJ1-1
abundance: .
CDR3aa: CASSLIPGGNTEAFF
CDR3nt: TGCGCCAGCAGCTTGATCCCCGGGGGGAACACTGAAGCTTTCTTT

v_gene: TRBV4-3
d_gene: .
j_gene: TRBJ2-1
abundance: .
CDR3aa: CASSQVGGSLGSSHPQFF
CDR3nt: TGCGCCAGCAGCCAAGTAGGCGGGTCCCTAGGATCCTCACACCCGCAGTTCTTC

v_gene: TRBV5-1
d_gene: .
j_gene: TRBJ1-5
abundance: .
CDR3aa: CASRAFDNQPQHF
CDR3nt: TGCGCCAGCAGGGCTTTTGATAATCAGCCCCAGCATTTT

v_gene: TRBV12-1
d_gene: .
j_gene: TRBJ1-2
abundance: .
CDR3aa: CASSFSQGNYGYTF
CDR3nt: TGTGCCAGCAGCTTTTCACAGGGGAACTATGGCTACACCTTC

v_gene: TRBV2
d_gene: .
j_gene: TRBJ1-5
abundance: .
CDR3aa: CASSEAVQPQHF
CDR3nt: TGTGCCAGCAGTGAAGCCGTCCAGCCCCAGCATTTT

v_gene: TRBV28
d_gene: TRBD1
j_gene: TRBJ1-1
abundance: once
CDR3aa: CASSLLFGTGSHTEAFF
CDR3nt: TGTGCCAGCAGTTTATTATTTGGGACAGGGTCGCACACTGAAGCTTTCTTT

v_gene: TRBV6-2/TRBV6-3
d_gene: TRBD1
j_gene: TRBJ1-2
abundance: .
CDR3aa: CASSTGGVGGYTF
CDR3nt: TGTGCCAGCAGTACAGGGGGCGTCGGTGGCTACACCTTC

v_gene: TRBV24-1
d_gene: TRBD1
j_gene: TRBJ2-2
abundance: .
CDR3aa: CATAEGQGFTGELFF
CDR3nt: TGTGCCACCGCAGAGGGACAGGGGTTCACCGGGGAGCTGTTTTTT

v_gene: TRBV11-2
d_gene: TRBD1
j_gene: TRBJ1-1
abundance: .
CDR3aa: CASTRQGNTEAFF
CDR3nt: TGTGCCAGCACCCGACAGGGGAACACTGAAGCTTTCTTT

v_gene: TRBV19
d_gene: .
j_gene: TRBJ1-3
abundance: .
CDR3aa: CASIPTGSSGNTIYF
CDR3nt: TGTGCCAGTATCCCGACGGGTAGCTCTGGAAACACCATATATTTT

v_gene: TRBV6-5
d_gene: TRBD1
j_gene: TRBJ1-4
abundance: once
CDR3aa: CASSTQGATNEKLFF
CDR3nt: TGTGCCAGCAGCACCCAGGGGGCAACTAATGAAAAACTGTTTTTT

v_gene: TRBV28
d_gene: .
j_gene: TRBJ1-1
abundance: .
CDR3aa: CASRSRQEAFF
CDR3nt: TGTGCCAGCAGATCTAGACAGGAAGCTTTCTTT

v_gene: TRBV6-2/TRBV6-3
d_gene: .
j_gene: TRBJ1-5
abundance: .
CDR3aa: CASSRTGLEQPQHF
CDR3nt: TGTGCCAGCAGTCGAACAGGGCTGGAGCAGCCCCAGCATTTT

v_gene: TRBV7-9
d_gene: .
j_gene: TRBJ1-2
abundance: .
CDR3aa: CASSLFAAAPKGYTF
CDR3nt: TGTGCCAGCAGCTTATTTGCGGCTGCCCCGAAGGGCTACACCTTC

v_gene: TRBV6-2/TRBV6-3
d_gene: .
j_gene: TRBJ1-5
abundance: few
CDR3aa: CASSKTGASNQPQHF
CDR3nt: TGTGCCAGCAGTAAAACAGGAGCCAGCAATCAGCCCCAGCATTTT

v_gene: TRBV5-5
d_gene: TRBD2
j_gene: TRBJ2-3
abundance: .
CDR3aa: CASSLGGLAGGANTQYF
CDR3nt: TGTGCCAGCAGCCTAGGTGGACTAGCGGGAGGAGCGAATACGCAGTATTTT

v_gene: TRBV19
d_gene: .
j_gene: TRBJ1-1
abundance: .
CDR3aa: CASSIPSHHMNTEAFF
CDR3nt: TGTGCCAGTAGTATCCCATCACACCACATGAACACTGAAGCTTTCTTT

v_gene: TRBV30
d_gene: .
j_gene: TRBJ1-1
abundance: .
CDR3aa: CAWSGMNTEAFF
CDR3nt: TGTGCCTGGAGTGGTATGAACACTGAAGCTTTCTTT

v_gene: TRBV29-1
d_gene: TRBD2
j_gene: TRBJ2-1
abundance: .
CDR3aa: CSVEGLAGGRGYNEQFF
CDR3nt: TGCAGCGTTGAAGGACTAGCGGGAGGACGGGGCTACAATGAGCAGTTCTTC

v_gene: TRBV5-4
d_gene: .
j_gene: TRBJ1-1
abundance: .
CDR3aa: CASSSQQENTEAFF
CDR3nt: TGTGCCAGCAGCTCCCAGCAGGAGAACACTGAAGCTTTCTTT

v_gene: TRBV6-5
d_gene: .
j_gene: TRBJ1-1
abundance: .
CDR3aa: CASWEPMNTEAFF
CDR3nt: TGTGCCAGCTGGGAGCCGATGAACACTGAAGCTTTCTTT

v_gene: TRBV3-1/TRBV3-2
d_gene: .
j_gene: TRBJ1-2
abundance: .
CDR3aa: CASSRGGTDSYTF
CDR3nt: TGTGCCAGCAGCCGGGGAGGGACCGATAGCTACACCTTC

v_gene: TRBV12-2
d_gene: .
j_gene: TRBJ2-7
abundance: .
CDR3aa: CASRFVDRADEQYF
CDR3nt: TGTGCAAGTCGCTTCGTGGACAGGGCGGACGAGCAGTACTTC

v_gene: TRBV24-1
d_gene: .
j_gene: TRBJ2-7
abundance: .
CDR3aa: CATSDGRQIHEQYF
CDR3nt: TGTGCCACCAGTGACGGCAGACAAATTCACGAGCAGTACTTC

v_gene: TRBV5-1
d_gene: .
j_gene: TRBJ1-5
abundance: .
CDR3aa: CASSLGPENVQPQHF
CDR3nt: TGCGCCAGCAGCTTGGGGCCGGAGAATGTTCAGCCCCAGCATTTT

v_gene: TRBV3-1/TRBV3-2
d_gene: TRBD1
j_gene: TRBJ1-1
abundance: once
CDR3aa: CASSPLTGFGMNTEAFF
CDR3nt: TGTGCCAGCAGCCCCCTGACAGGGTTCGGAATGAACACTGAAGCTTTCTTT

v_gene: TRBV5-6
d_gene: .
j_gene: TRBJ1-2
abundance: .
CDR3aa: CASSQAPYGYTF
CDR3nt: TGTGCCAGCAGCCAAGCCCCTTATGGCTACACCTTC

v_gene: TRBV7-3
d_gene: TRBD1
j_gene: TRBJ1-1
abundance: .
CDR3aa: CASSPPGGTEAFF
CDR3nt: TGTGCCAGCAGCCCCCCAGGGGGAACTGAAGCTTTCTTT

v_gene: TRBV6-1
d_gene: .
j_gene: TRBJ1-5
abundance: .
CDR3aa: CASSEDTAFNQPQHF
CDR3nt: TGTGCCAGCAGTGAAGATACAGCCTTCAATCAGCCCCAGCATTTT

v_gene: TRBV18
d_gene: .
j_gene: TRBJ1-1
abundance: .
CDR3aa: CASSPRPGGSTEAFF
CDR3nt: TGTGCCAGCTCACCACGCCCGGGAGGCAGCACTGAAGCTTTCTTT

v_gene: TRBV7-2
d_gene: TRBD2
j_gene: TRBJ2-1
abundance: .
CDR3aa: CASSLNPPFSGSKYEQFF
CDR3nt: TGTGCCAGCAGCTTAAACCCCCCCTTTAGCGGGAGTAAGTATGAGCAGTTCTTC